This T cell receptor (beta chain) was sequenced in a study of CD8 T cells in Susac syndrome. Reverse transcription of about 0.5 to 1 ug RNA used random hexamers. The immunoSEQ assay covered 54 Vbeta and 13 Jbeta segments for CDR3. TCRdb itself ran the immunoSEQ multiplex PCR reads through MiXCR, one entry per CDR3 protein. The sample shows approximately 110,000 distinct CDR3 sequences, approximately 95% of them seen only once. Trimming cost V 3 bases and J 7 bases, with 7 bases left between them. CDR1 is MDHEN and CDR2 is SYDVKM in the germline V gene. There are 12 residues in the CDR3. Sequencing of TCR beta was carried out in blood CD8+ and CD4+ T cells.

Source material: CD8+ T cells from PBMCs. The TCR sequence derives from a human donor with multiple sclerosis. This sequence joins TRBV28 and TRBJ2-1, with TRBD2 as a possible D gene (5 bases). The CDR3 loop reads CASSFGLNEQFF. The CDR3 nucleotides are TGTGCCAGCAGTTTTGGACTTAATGAGCAGTTCTTC.